A single sample is the source of the 15 T cell receptor beta chains below, sequenced in a study of vaccination and CD4 T cells after COVID-19. The assay that was used to sequence DNA from cultured CD4+ T cells was the Oncomine TCR Beta short-read assay. MiXCR was run by TCRdb on the PCR reads, yielding one entry per CDR3 protein. The sample has roughly 15,000 distinct CDR3 sequences; 48% are singletons. Their target antigens are unknown. The treatment here: approximately 9-day PBMC culture with coronavirus spike peptide pools or control peptides (ViraFEST assay). The sequencing input was CD4+ T cells from blood, cultured in vitro. The receptor source for this set is a human donor who had recovered from COVID-19.

The J gene is TRBJ2-7, the V gene TRBV20-1; 12 bases agree with TRBD2. This CDR3 comprises 15 residues. The germline gives CDR1 DFQATT, CDR2 SNEGSKA (reference sequence). The junction had 8 bases not matched to a gene; V was cut back by 2 bases and J by 6 bases. CDR3 in DNA: TGCAGTGCTAGACGGACTAGCGGGGACCTAACCGAGCAGTACTTC. Protein sequence: CSARRTSGDLTEQYF.

This clonotype occurred a few times. V gene TRBV20-1 combines with J gene TRBJ1-5; 10 nucleotides line up with TRBD1. Germline V gives CDR1 DFQATT, CDR2 SNEGSKA (reference sequence). The junction had 5 bases not matched to a gene; V was cut back by 1 base and J by 5 bases. The CDR3 has 15 residues. CDR3 region: CSARAGQGNHQPQHF. Here the CDR3 DNA reads TGCAGTGCTAGAGCGGGACAGGGGAACCATCAGCCCCAGCATTTT.

This rearrangement joins TRBV20-1 to TRBJ2-7; 10 bases are shared with TRBD2. The germline gives CDR1 DFQATT, CDR2 SNEGSKA (reference sequence). The CDR3 covers 14 residues. After removal of 3 bases from V and 7 bases from J, the junction contained 9 bases not matched to a gene. CDR3 sequence: CSASRGSGGYEQYF. In nucleotides, the CDR3 is TGCAGTGCTAGTAGAGGTAGCGGGGGGTATGAGCAGTACTTC.

The chain carries TRBV7-9 and TRBJ2-7; 8 bases match TRBD1. CDR1 SEHNR and CDR2 FQNEAQ come from the germline V gene (reference sequence). The CDR3 loop spans 13 amino acids. The V segment lost 5 bases and the J segment 6 bases; nucleotides outside the gene matches: 6. The CDR3 DNA follows: TGTGCCAGCAGCCGGACAGGGCTTAGCGAGCAGTACTTC. Protein sequence: CASSRTGLSEQYF.

This clonotype was observed a single time. The gene calls are TRBV20-1 and TRBJ2-3; D may correspond to TRBD1 or TRBD2 (5 bases each). CDR1 and CDR2 (germline): DFQATT, SNEGSKA (reference sequence). There are 16 residues in the CDR3. The V and J ends lost 2 bases and 7 bases respectively, with 22 bases between them. CDR3 sequence (DNA): TGCAGTGCTAGACCCCGGGACGGTGGACCAGGGTATACGCAGTATTTT. As protein: CSARPRDGGPGYTQYF.

This clonotype was counted a few times. The chain employs TRBV20-1 and TRBJ1-2; D is unresolved. The germline gives CDR1 DFQATT, CDR2 SNEGSKA (reference sequence). V was trimmed by 1 base and J by 4 bases, leaving 13 bases between them. The CDR3 spans 14 residues. This chain's CDR3 is CSARVRRSVYGYTF. The DNA of the CDR3 is TGCAGTGCTAGAGTACGACGGTCAGTCTATGGCTACACCTTC.

The chain carries TRBV2 and TRBJ1-6; possible D gene TRBD1, 5 bases. CDR3 length: 14 amino acids. Germline V gene sequence: CDR1 SNHLY, CDR2 FYNNEI. With 4 bases removed from V and 9 bases from J, the gap between germline ends came to 13 bases. The CDR3 DNA is TGTGCCAGCAGTGTCGGCAGGGCAATTTCACCCCTCCACTTT. Translated: CASSVGRAISPLHF.

The chain has TRBV6-1 and TRBJ2-2; possibly TRBD1 or TRBD2 for D (6 bases each). The germline V and J ends were trimmed by 6 bases and 2 bases, with 16 bases remaining between them. The CDR3 runs to 16 residues. CDR1 and CDR2 (germline): MNHNS, SASEGT. The CDR3 DNA follows: TGTGCCAGCAGCTCCCTGGGGGGCGCAAACACCGGGGAGCTGTTTTTT. Translating gives CASSSLGGANTGELFF.

The V call is TRBV7-9, the J call TRBJ1-1; 8 bases are a match to TRBD1. CDR3 length: 15 residues. Germline values: CDR1 SEHNR, CDR2 FQNEAQ (reference sequence). The V gene end was trimmed by 1 base and the J gene end by 1 base; junction bases not matched to a gene: 2. In DNA, the CDR3 is TGTGCCAGCAGCTTAGGAGGGACAGGGAACACTGAAGCTTTCTTT. Residues: CASSLGGTGNTEAFF.

This clonotype turned up a few times. This chain connects TRBV11-2 to TRBJ2-5; 9 positions agree with TRBD2. The germline gives CDR1 SGHAT, CDR2 FQNNGV. This CDR3 comprises 16 residues. V shed 1 base, J shed 5 bases, and the junction held 8 bases outside the gene matches. CDR3 residues: CASSLVGGGAGETQYF. In nucleotides, the CDR3 is TGTGCCAGCAGCTTAGTAGGCGGGGGGGCCGGGGAGACCCAGTACTTC.

J is TRBJ2-7 and V is TRBV27; D is possibly TRBD1 (5 bases). V gave up 3 bases and J gave up 5 bases, with 11 bases separating them. CDR3 size: 13 residues. Germline V gene data show CDR1 as MNHEY and CDR2 as SMNVEV (reference sequence). The CDR3 DNA sequence: TGTGCCAGCAGTTTCTGGCAGGGTAACGAGCAGTACTTC. It is translated as CASSFWQGNEQYF.

The chain links TRBV7-3 to TRBJ2-2; 8 bases are a match to TRBD1. The CDR3 is 15 residues long. Germline CDR1 is SGHTA and CDR2 is FQGTGA. J was trimmed by 4 bases and V by 1 base; bases with no gene match: 2. CDR3 amino acids: CASSLSDRGTGELFF. The CDR3 DNA reads as TGTGCCAGCAGCTTAAGTGACAGGGGCACCGGGGAGCTGTTTTTT.

The V call is TRBV2, the J call TRBJ1-3; D is unresolved. Trimming took 7 bases from V and 0 from J, leaving 10 bases between them. The germline V gene encodes CDR1 SNHLY and CDR2 FYNNEI. The CDR3 loop spans 14 amino acids. This chain's CDR3 is CASTPVLSGNTIYF. The CDR3 DNA sequence: TGTGCCAGCACTCCGGTTCTCTCTGGAAACACCATATATTTT. The variable domain in full, completed from reference TRBV2 and TRBJ1-3, reads EPEVTQTPSHQVTQMGQEVILRCVPISNHLYFYWYRQILGQKVEFLVSFYNNEISEKSEIFDDQFSVERPDGSNFTLKIRSTKLEDSAMYFCASTPVLSGNTIYFGEGSWLTVV.

The count of this clonotype is one. One end of the junction varies from germline; a read error may be responsible. The V call is TRBV29-1, the J call TRBJ2-1; 7 nucleotides align to TRBD2. CDR3 length equals 13 residues. CDR1 is SQVTM, CDR2 ANQGSEA, per germline. The chain's CDR3 is CSVVASGYNGQFF. CDR3 DNA sequence: TGCAGCGTTGTGGCTAGCGGTTACAATGGGCAGTTCTTC.

V gene TRBV7-2 combines with J gene TRBJ1-6; D ambiguous. The V gene lost 1 base and the J gene lost 7 bases, with 11 bases spanning the gap. This CDR3 is built from 15 residues. Germline CDR1 reads SGHTA; CDR2 reads FQGNSA. In nucleotides, the CDR3 is TGTGCCAGCAGCTTAGGTCGGCAGTGGAATTCACCCCTCCACTTT. This encodes CASSLGRQWNSPLHF.